The present entry profiles one T cell receptor beta chain with its context. Antigen specificity is unknown. Amplification targeted TCR beta CDR3 regions from RNA transcripts. TCR CDR3 underwent first-round RT-PCR with the HTBI primer set. Each CDR3 protein gets one entry after TCRdb re-called the multiplex PCR reads with MiXCR. The table includes roughly 300,000 distinct CDR3 sequences, approximately 22% detected once. This sample stems from a study of T cells in Graves' hyperthyroidism and ophthalmopathy. On the study more broadly: Initial diagnosis, before any treatment, was when peripheral blood was collected. Study-wide points: Clonotypes that were expanded in thyroid above 0.001 mostly appeared in blood too. Ophthalmopathy, which appeared later, was predicted by the model a median roughly 6.5 months before onset.

Exclusion followed for patients with uncontrolled infection, other autoimmune disease, pregnancy or lactation. With 6 bases removed from V and 6 bases from J, the gap between germline ends came to 17 bases. CDR3 length: 14 amino acids. From germline, CDR1 is MNHEY and CDR2 SVGAGI. The sequencing sample was made of blood. This TCR came from a woman aged 45-60 years with Graves' hyperthyroidism. The J gene is TRBJ1-1, the V gene TRBV6-5; D gene uncertain. The CDR3 region is CASRSSWGRPEAFF. CDR3 in DNA: TGTGCCAGCAGATCCTCCTGGGGAAGGCCTGAAGCTTTCTTT.